This T cell receptor beta chain was captured in a study of T cells in Graves' hyperthyroidism and ophthalmopathy (dated by TCRdb to between 2018 and 2020). For the wider study: Peripheral blood samples were taken at the time of initial diagnosis, prior to any treatment. To identify distinguishing TCR V-J signatures, a discovery cohort of 100 or so patients was used, comprising some 45 with Graves' ophthalmopathy and around 57 with stable Graves' hyperthyroidism. Prospective prediction of ophthalmopathy was tested in an independent validation cohort of about 19 hyperthyroidism patients and 15 to 17 patients who later progressed to ophthalmopathy. In addition, the study compared T-cell repertoires in thyroid tissue and in blood from six Graves' hyperthyroidism patients. According to the paper, TCR Vbeta CDR3 sequencing was carried out on approximately 140 peripheral blood samples, which came from 40 to 45 ophthalmopathy, 75 to 80 hyperthyroidism and roughly 17 progressor patients. After sampling, hyperthyroidism patients received methimazole starting at 30 mg daily, and ophthalmopathy patients received high-dose intravenous methylprednisolone. The 75 to 100 discovery patients were divided at random into training and test sets in a 7:3 ratio.

Study-wide conclusions, independent of this receptor: In validation, the model predicted progression to ophthalmopathy a median of approximately 6.6 months before onset, with about 70% sensitivity and more than 72% specificity. No statistical method was used to set the sample size in advance, and investigators knew the group allocation. Most expanded thyroid clonotypes (frequency above 0.001) were also detected in blood, a finding suggesting that blood repertoires may reflect thyroid immune responses. A model built on a 13 V-J signature distinguished ophthalmopathy from stable hyperthyroidism, reaching over 85% sensitivity and about 81% specificity in cross-validation and 80%/75% in testing.

Amplification of TCR beta CDR3 regions was carried out from RNA transcripts. The TCR CDR3 was subjected to a first round of RT-PCR using the HTBI primer set and the Qiagen OneStep RT-PCR kit. Libraries were constructed in a second round of multiplex PCR, after which size selection and purification were performed. Sequencing of the libraries was done on an Illumina HiSeq2000 using paired-end 100 bp reads. The authors' pipeline ran thus. SOAPnuke was used to process the raw data, removing reads that contained adapters or uncalled bases, had a mean Phred below 15, or lacked an exact match to the constant primer or identifier. High-quality paired reads were merged using COPE v1.2.5, and each unique nucleotide sequence was defined as a clonotype. MiTCR v1.1 was used to align the clonotypes against IMGT TRBV, TRBD and TRBJ reference segments. The analysis included only V-J combinations with a frequency above 0.0001, which together covered around 99% of the repertoires. A TCS score was defined as the ratio of F50 (clonal expansion) to E x V (chaos), with BLOSUM62-based TCRdist applied between CDR3 peptides within each V-J. Welch's t-statistics and random forest reduced roughly 500 V-J features to 13, which were used in a naive Bayes classifier (R e1071). Using fastp at Q25 and MiXCR, TCRdb reprocessed the public reads and kept productive beta chains. Here each entry gathers all rows of one CDR3 protein and keeps the most common genes and DNA. For this entry, the V and J calls and clone size follow TCRdb and not the study's own pipeline. The sample includes approximately 530,000 distinct CDR3 sequences, with 20% observed a single time. Roughly 44% of the sample belongs to the ten largest clones.

A note on this clonotype: Its antigen remains undetermined. Base qualities were left out, and no much larger clone turns up one base away.

Moderately to severely active disease, a Clinical Activity Score of at least 3, a NOSPECS grade of at least 4, and a duration under 3 months were present in ophthalmopathy patients. Exclusion was applied to patients with uncontrolled infections, other autoimmune diseases, pregnancy or lactation. Clinical symptoms, serum thyroxine and TRAb, thyroid ultrasound, and orbital computed tomography formed the basis for the diagnoses. PBMCs were separated from around 9.1 ml of fresh peripheral blood using Ficoll-Paque density gradient centrifugation. Total RNA was extracted with Trizol reagent, and quality was checked on an Agilent 2100 Bioanalyzer. Reading the germline V gene (reference sequence) gives CDR1 LGHDT and CDR2 YNNKEL. The trim is 5 bases for V and 6 bases for J, with a gap of 13 bases between the germline ends. Including the terminal cysteine and phenylalanine, the CDR3 comprises 13 residues. Of all the DNA, just the CDR3 is kept, 39 bases in frame from base 1.

The receptor was derived from a man aged 40-50 years with Graves' ophthalmopathy. This chain joins TRBV3-1 to TRBJ1-1, with the D segment identity uncertain. Sequenced: blood. The CDR3 protein: CASSDEGFAEAFF. The DNA is as follows: TGTGCCAGCAGCGACGAGGGATTCGCTGAAGCTTTCTTT.